The 19 T cell receptor beta chains listed next were all sequenced from one sample in a study of blood T cell repertoires in COVID-19 (dated by TCRdb to about 2020). The protocol used for the library was the immunoSEQ multiplex PCR assay. TCRdb retrieved this table from immuneACCESS and kept in-frame rearrangements only. Not all clones are present; in checked studies, unresolved V genes account for under half, and no reason is known for the remainder. This sample comprises about 390,000 clones, 80% to 90% of them detected only once. The ten largest clones take up approximately 9.3% of the sample. Sequences were obtained from PBMCs or T cells enriched from blood (not recorded which). The receptors were gathered from a woman in her 50s who had recovered from COVID-19.

This clone was observed a handful of times. This chain joins TRBV2 and TRBJ2-2; 7 nucleotides match TRBD1. This CDR3 region has 13 residues. Losses at the gene ends were 8 bases for V and 2 bases for J; bases not matched to a gene: 2. Germline assignment: CDR1 SNHLY and CDR2 FYNNEI. CDR3 loop: CASVGGNTGELFF. In DNA form, the CDR3 reads TGTGCCAGCGTAGGGGGCAACACCGGGGAGCTGTTTTTT.

The chain has TRBV3-1 (or the pseudogene TRBV3-2) and TRBJ1-2; D perhaps matches TRBD1 (6 bases). Germline loops: CDR1 LGHDT, CDR2 YNNKEL (reference sequence). There are 13 residues in the CDR3. The germline V and J ends were trimmed by 8 bases and 4 bases, with 14 bases remaining between them. As DNA, the CDR3 is TGTGCCAGCTCTACAGGGCCTGGCTATGGCTACACCTTC. Translated, it gives CASSTGPGYGYTF.

The chain employs TRBV6-4 and TRBJ1-5; D unclear. CDR3 length: 14 amino acids. The V gene lost 0 bases and the J gene lost 4 bases, with 7 bases spanning the gap. The germline V gene encodes CDR1 MRHNA and CDR2 SNTAGT. The CDR3 sequence: CASSDSANNQPQHF. The CDR3 DNA follows: TGTGCCAGCAGTGACTCGGCCAATAATCAGCCCCAGCATTTT.

As for this clone: Additional DNA sequences in this sample encode the identical CDR3. This rearrangement joins TRBV28 to TRBJ1-1; D possibly corresponds to TRBD1 (6 bases). Trimming removed 5 bases at V and 0 bases at J, with 7 bases between. Germline CDR1 reads MDHEN; CDR2 reads SYDVKM. CDR3 length equals 13 residues. This CDR3 reads CASSGQLNTEAFF. For the CDR3, the DNA is TGTGCCAGCAGTGGACAGCTGAACACTGAAGCTTTCTTT.

The chain joins TRBV27 to TRBJ1-1; D unclear. Trimming removed 2 bases from V and 1 base from J, with 17 bases in between. CDR1 is MNHEY and CDR2 is SMNVEV in the germline V gene (reference sequence). The CDR3 sequence is 17 residues long. The CDR3 region has the DNA TGTGCCAGCAGTTTAGTCAGGCCCGACCTAGCGAACACTGAAGCTTTCTTT. Its translation: CASSLVRPDLANTEAFF.

This chain uses TRBV2 with TRBJ1-5, with D uncertain. The germline V gene encodes CDR1 SNHLY and CDR2 FYNNEI. Trimming took off 2 bases at V and 4 bases at J, with 12 bases between the two ends. The CDR3 is 15 residues long. The CDR3 sequence is CASSERAGLNQPQHF. The CDR3, as DNA: TGTGCCAGCAGTGAAAGGGCGGGTTTAAATCAGCCCCAGCATTTT.

The chain has TRBV19 and TRBJ2-7; TRBD2 agrees at 7 bases. The ends lost 9 bases at V and 3 bases at J; junction bases unmatched: 8. The CDR3 length is 13 residues. Germline CDR1 LNHDA, CDR2 SQIVND (reference sequence). The CDR3 loop reads CASSRASGYEQYF. Here the CDR3 DNA reads TGTGCCAGCTCGCGGGCTAGCGGCTACGAGCAGTACTTC.

The chain uses TRBV18 and TRBJ1-2; 7 bases align to TRBD1. The CDR3 has 15 residues. Germline values: CDR1 KGHSH, CDR2 LQKENI. The J segment lost 7 bases and the V segment lost 2 bases, leaving 10 bases of the junction unmatched. For the CDR3, the DNA is TGTGCCAGCTCACCAAGTTCCAGGGGGTCTGGTGGCTACACCTTC. Translation: CASSPSSRGSGGYTF.

The CDR3 loop is CASSSPWLDRETQYF. The CDR3 region has the DNA TGTGCCAGCAGTTCCCCCTGGCTTGACAGAGAGACCCAGTACTTC. The V and J genes are TRBV28 and TRBJ2-5; the D gene is possibly TRBD1 (5 bases). Trimming stripped 4 bases from V and 4 bases from J, with 16 bases between. The CDR3 runs to 15 residues. The V gene's germline CDR1 is MDHEN and CDR2 SYDVKM.

The rearrangement joins TRBV4-1 to TRBJ2-3, with 9 bases that match TRBD2. Germline V lookup: CDR1 MGHRA, CDR2 YSYEKL. The CDR3 contains 16 residues. With 7 bases clipped from V and 7 bases from J, the junction kept 15 bases outside the gene matches. CDR3 residues: CASTKNRAGGPNTQYF. CDR3 DNA: TGCGCCAGCACTAAAAATAGGGCGGGGGGGCCGAATACGCAGTATTTT.

This chain links TRBV11-2 with TRBJ2-7, with 7 bases fitting TRBD1. V lost 4 bases and J lost 5; bases outside the gene matches: 5. CDR1 and CDR2 (germline): SGHAT, FQNNGV. CDR3 size: 13 residues. Here the CDR3 DNA reads TGTGCCAGCAGCTCGACAGGGATCCACGAGCAGTACTTC. It codes for CASSSTGIHEQYF.

V and J are TRBV19 and TRBJ1-2, with 10 bases fitting TRBD1. The CDR3 spans 13 residues. V trimming: 5 bases; J trimming: 7 bases; junction bases outside the gene matches: 4. The germline V gene encodes CDR1 LNHDA and CDR2 SQIVND (reference sequence). This CDR3 reads CASSGTGVGGYTF. The CDR3 bases are TGTGCCAGTAGTGGGACAGGGGTAGGTGGCTACACCTTC.

The chain carries TRBV7-9 and TRBJ1-5; D is perhaps TRBD1 (5 bases). CDR1 SEHNR and CDR2 FQNEAQ come from the germline V gene (reference sequence). With 2 bases removed from V and 1 base from J, the gap between germline ends came to 15 bases. CDR3 length: 17 amino acids. The CDR3 here is CASSLNLGGASNQPQHF. The CDR3 coding sequence is TGTGCCAGCAGCTTAAACCTGGGAGGGGCGAGCAATCAGCCCCAGCATTTT.

The chain uses TRBV28 and TRBJ1-2; perhaps TRBD1 as D (6 bases). The CDR3 spans 14 residues. Germline CDR1 MDHEN, CDR2 SYDVKM. Trimming cost V 6 bases and J 8 bases, with 19 bases left between them. CDR3 nucleotide sequence: TGTGCCAGCAGAGAACAGGGTACGGCTGGCGGCTACACCTTC. This gives the protein CASREQGTAGGYTF.

The chain recombines TRBV5-1 with TRBJ1-4, with TRBD1 matching 7 bases. The CDR3 is 14 amino acids. CDR1 and CDR2 from the germline V gene are SGHRS and YFSETQ. Trimming at V came to 6 bases and at J to 3 bases, leaving 5 bases not matched to a gene. This CDR3 reads CASKGQPSNEKLFF. The CDR3 DNA sequence: TGCGCCAGCAAGGGACAGCCATCTAATGAAAAACTGTTTTTT. The full variable domain, rest sourced from reference TRBV5-1 and TRBJ1-4, is KAGVTQTPRYLIKTRGQQVTLSCSPISGHRSVSWYQQTPGQGLQFLFEYFSETQRNKGNFPGRFSGRQFSNSRSEMNVSTLELGDSALYLCASKGQPSNEKLFFGSGTQLSVL.

The CDR3 bases are TGTGCCAGCAGCTCCGGACTGAATTCACCCCTCCACTTT. Translating it yields CASSSGLNSPLHF. V usage is TRBV7-6 and J usage is TRBJ1-6; D ambiguous. The ends were cut back, 4 bases at V and 7 bases at J, with 8 bases in the middle. Germline V CDR1 and CDR2: SGHVS, FNYEAQ. There are 13 residues in the CDR3.

This clone was counted a single time. One end of the junction does not line up with germline, which may come from a read error. The V and J genes are TRBV2 and TRBJ1-2; D possibly corresponds to TRBD1 (6 bases). The CDR3 loop spans 13 amino acids. From germline, CDR1 is SNHLY and CDR2 FYNNEI. The CDR3 is CASTVGDTLESFF. In DNA, the CDR3 is TGTGCCAGCACCGTAGGGGACACCCTGGAGTCGTTCTTC.

The V call is TRBV2, the J call TRBJ2-7; 9 bases agree with TRBD1. Germline V lookup: CDR1 SNHLY, CDR2 FYNNEI. This CDR3 spans 15 amino acids. V was clipped by 2 bases and J by 5 bases; unmatched bases: 7. CDR3 DNA sequence: TGTGCCAGCAGTGAATGGACAGGGGCTACCCACGAGCAGTACTTC. This sequence encodes CASSEWTGATHEQYF.

The CDR3 bases are TGTGCCAGCAGACCAGAGGGCAATCAGCCCCAGCATTTT. As protein: CASRPEGNQPQHF. The chain uses TRBV27 and TRBJ1-5, with D hard to call. The germline V and J ends were trimmed by 6 bases and 2 bases, with 8 bases remaining between them. The CDR3 is 13 amino acids. Germline V gives CDR1 MNHEY, CDR2 SMNVEV (reference sequence).